This T cell receptor (beta chain) was found in a study of immune heterogeneity within non-small cell lung tumors (dated by TCRdb to 2017 to 2018). Concerning the study at large: By histology, a few squamous cell carcinomas, around 10 non-squamous carcinomas and 1 tumor not otherwise specified were included. Whole-exome sequencing, RNA-seq and TCR beta repertoire sequencing were combined for multiple spatially distinct regions from each NSCLC tumor so that intratumoral immune heterogeneity could be examined. TCR repertoires were analyzed from 57 tumor loci of about 15 patients, while transcriptome data covered only 40 to 50 loci from eleven to twelve patients. For mutant peptides 8 to 11 amino acids long, netMHCpan-3.0 predicted neoantigen binding to the HLA alleles of each patient. General conclusions and limits of the study: For the most part, high-frequency TCR beta clonotypes differed from one individual patient to another. A statistically significant but moderate positive correlation (R roughly 0.31) was observed between local T-cell repertoire clonality and local tumor mutational burden. Within a given patient, the same dominant CDR3B clonotypes showed up repeatedly across loci, although different tumor locations also carried unique high-frequency clones.

This clonotype was seen ten or more times. Which antigen it targets is not known. Base qualities are not recorded, but no much larger clone differs from it by a single base. The TCR template was genomic DNA extracted from bulk tumor tissue, and around 0.55 ug of gDNA was amplified for each sample. During surgery, multiple biopsies were taken from each primary tumor and placed as far apart as possible within the tumor mass. The study cohort was described as untreated, and the patients were newly diagnosed NSCLC cases having curative surgery. Donors were fewer than 18 newly diagnosed non-small cell lung cancer patients undergoing surgery with curative intent. A couple of independent pathologists reviewed the resected tumor masses. Sequencing was performed only on DNA and RNA samples of high quality. A multiplex PCR system amplified the TCR beta CDR3 region, with a first 10-cycle round using 32 V-gene forward and 13 J-gene reverse primers. A QIAGEN Multiplex PCR Kit was used for first-round PCR, and the primer sequences were filed in Chinese patent CN105087789A. Illumina universal primers were added in a second PCR round performed with the Phusion High-Fidelity PCR Kit. Sequencing of the TCR libraries was done on the Illumina HiSeq X Ten platform in paired-end mode with a 151 bp read length. For the original study's pipeline: Cutadapt was used to discard reads without multiplex PCR primers, PEAR merged the read pairs, and MiXCR with default settings called the CDR3 regions. Shannon entropy measured repertoire diversity, and clonality was calculated as one minus the Shannon entropy divided by the ln of the count of productive unique sequences. Clonotypes present at frequencies of at least 0.5% were defined as dominant or high-frequency T-cell clones. TCRdb handled the public reads itself, with Q25 trimming in fastp and clone calling in MiXCR, and kept productive beta chains. Identical CDR3 protein sequences are pooled into one entry, listed with their most common genes and DNA. TCRdb, not the original authors, processed these V and J calls. The table for this sample lists about 15,000 distinct CDR3 sequences; under 35% of them were counted only once. The ten largest clonotypes hold roughly 15% of the sample.

CDR1 and CDR2, per the germline V gene, are ENHRY and SYGVKD. The V and J ends are trimmed by 6 bases and 4 bases, leaving 13 bases between them. The CDR3 sequence holds 13 residues, the cysteine and phenylalanine included. Only CDR3 DNA remains: 39 bases, in frame from the first base. The origin of this receptor is a woman aged 45-65 years with non-small cell lung cancer. The chain links TRBV10-3 with TRBJ2-7, with TRBD2 perhaps the D gene, on 5 matching bases. Sequencing used lung tumor tissue. The DNA is as follows: TGTGCCATCAGAGCGGTGGGTGGATACGAGCAGTACTTC. The translation is CAIRAVGGYEQYF.